Listed below are T cell receptor beta chains from one sample, sequenced in a study of Ad26.COV2.S vaccination and SARS-CoV-2 variants. Produced via immunoSEQ multiplex PCR; TCRdb's table is partial and in-frame only. The table includes 300,000 to 400,000 clones, around nine tenths detected once. This specimen consisted of peripheral blood, obtained in a trial of Ad26.COV2.S vaccine versus placebo. The receptors were sampled from a person between 18 and 65 years old who received the Ad26.COV2.S COVID-19 vaccine or a placebo. The CDR3 runs from the conserved cysteine through the conserved F or W. The D gene is left open where the match is weak. Expanded clones are given a class, and other clones once, few, many or no size at all.

-	-	TRBV30	TRBJ1-2	TGTGCCTGGAGTGTACGCGGCTCCTCCTATGGCTACACCTTC	CAWSVRGSSYGYTF
-	-	TRBV9	TRBJ2-2	TGTGCCAGCAGCGTAGAAGGGACGAACACCGGGGAGCTGTTTTTT	CASSVEGTNTGELFF
-	-	TRBV25-1	TRBJ2-5	TGTGCCAGCAGTGATCCGGACCAGAAGGGTCAAGAGACCCAGTACTTC	CASSDPDQKGQETQYF
few	TRBD1	TRBV3-1/TRBV3-2	TRBJ2-7	TGTGCCAGCAGCCCCGGGGACAGGCGCTCCTACGAGCAGTACTTC	CASSPGDRRSYEQYF
-	-	TRBV7-6	TRBJ1-1	TGTGCCAGCAGCTTGGGAGGGCGGAACACTGAAGCTTTCTTT	CASSLGGRNTEAFF
-	-	TRBV6-2/TRBV6-3	TRBJ2-7	TGTGCCAGCAGCCTTTCGGGGGCCTACGAGCAGTACTTC	CASSLSGAYEQYF
-	-	TRBV7-2	TRBJ2-7	TGTGCCAGCAGCCCCCAAAGGGAGGGGGACTACGAGCAGTACTTC	CASSPQREGDYEQYF
-	-	TRBV4-1	TRBJ1-2	TGCGCCAGCAGCCAAGATCTGGGGTTATCTGGCTACACCTTC	CASSQDLGLSGYTF
-	-	TRBV2	TRBJ2-4	TGTGCCAGCACCCTATCCGGGGGAATTCAGTACTTC	CASTLSGGIQYF
-	TRBD2	TRBV10-3	TRBJ2-7	TGTGCCACCCTCGAGGGACTAGCGGGGGACTACGAGCAGTACTTC	CATLEGLAGDYEQYF
-	-	TRBV7-8	TRBJ2-3	TGTGCCAGCGGGGGGGCGGGAGATACGCAGTATTTT	CASGGAGDTQYF
-	-	TRBV19	TRBJ1-5	TGTGCCAGTAGTATAGTGGGCAGGGGCAATCAGCCCCAGCATTTT	CASSIVGRGNQPQHF
-	TRBD2	TRBV7-6	TRBJ2-5	TGTGCCAGCAGCCCCAGTGCTAGCGGGGGGGCCCGGGAGACCCAGTACTTC	CASSPSASGGARETQYF
-	-	TRBV6-5	TRBJ1-3	TGTGCCAGCAGTTACTCGAGGGGTGGTGGAAACACCATATATTTT	CASSYSRGGGNTIYF
-	-	TRBV12-3/TRBV12-4	TRBJ1-3	TGTGCCAGCAGTCTTGGACTCGTTGGCACCATATATTTT	CASSLGLVGTIYF
-	TRBD2	TRBV4-1	TRBJ2-3	TGCGCCAGCAGCCAGGGGTACACGGGAGCTAGCGGGGTAGCCGGGCTAGATACGCAGTATTTT	CASSQGYTGASGVAGLDTQYF
-	-	TRBV9	TRBJ1-1	TGTGCCAGCAGCGTCGGCAGCTATAACACTGAAGCTTTCTTT	CASSVGSYNTEAFF
-	-	TRBV4-2	TRBJ2-7	TGTGCCAGCAGCCAAGATGGGGCCGGGTCCTACGAGCAGTACTTC	CASSQDGAGSYEQYF
once	-	TRBV12-5	TRBJ2-7	TGTGCTAGTGGTTTGGTAATGGCAGGGGCCGTTTTCGAGCAGTACTTC	CASGLVMAGAVFEQYF
-	-	TRBV3-1/TRBV3-2	TRBJ2-2	TGTGCCAGCAGCCAAGTTGTAGCGAACACCGGGGAGCTGTTTTTT	CASSQVVANTGELFF
-	TRBD1	TRBV4-3	TRBJ2-2	TGCGCCAGCAGCCAAGCGGACAGGTGGAACACCGGGGAGCTGTTTTTT	CASSQADRWNTGELFF
-	-	TRBV24-1	TRBJ2-5	TGTGCCACCAGTGAGGGGGGTTCTTCTGGAGGGGAGACCCAGTACTTC	CATSEGGSSGGETQYF
-	-	TRBV6-5	TRBJ2-7	TGTGCCAGCAGTAGGATAGATCACGAGCAGTACTTC	CASSRIDHEQYF
-	TRBD1	TRBV29-1	TRBJ2-7	TGCAGCGTTGGACACACAGGGGACGAGCAGTACTTC	CSVGHTGDEQYF